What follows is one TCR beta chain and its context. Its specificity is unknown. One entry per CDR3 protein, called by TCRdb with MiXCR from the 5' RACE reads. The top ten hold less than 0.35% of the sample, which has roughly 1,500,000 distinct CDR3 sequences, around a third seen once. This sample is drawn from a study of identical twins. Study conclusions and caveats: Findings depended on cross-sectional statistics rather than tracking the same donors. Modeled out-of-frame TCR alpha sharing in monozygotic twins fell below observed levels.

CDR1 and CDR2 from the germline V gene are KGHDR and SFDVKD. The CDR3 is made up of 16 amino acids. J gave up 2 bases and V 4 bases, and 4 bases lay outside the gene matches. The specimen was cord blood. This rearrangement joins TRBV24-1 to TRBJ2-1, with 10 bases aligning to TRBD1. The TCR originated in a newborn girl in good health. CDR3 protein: CATSESGTGAYNEQFF. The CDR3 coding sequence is TGTGCCACCAGTGAGTCCGGGACAGGGGCCTACAATGAGCAGTTCTTC.